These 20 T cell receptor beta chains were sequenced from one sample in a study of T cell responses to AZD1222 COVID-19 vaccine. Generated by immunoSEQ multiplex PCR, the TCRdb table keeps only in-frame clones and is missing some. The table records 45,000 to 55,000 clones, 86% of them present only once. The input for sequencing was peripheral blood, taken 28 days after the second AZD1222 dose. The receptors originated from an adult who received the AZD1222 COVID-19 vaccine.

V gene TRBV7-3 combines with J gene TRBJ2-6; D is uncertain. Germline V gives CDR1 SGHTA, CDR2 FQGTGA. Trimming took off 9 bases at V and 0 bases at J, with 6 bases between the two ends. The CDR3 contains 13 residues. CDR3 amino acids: CASKFSGANVLTF. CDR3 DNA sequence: TGTGCCAGTAAATTCTCTGGGGCCAACGTCCTGACTTTC.

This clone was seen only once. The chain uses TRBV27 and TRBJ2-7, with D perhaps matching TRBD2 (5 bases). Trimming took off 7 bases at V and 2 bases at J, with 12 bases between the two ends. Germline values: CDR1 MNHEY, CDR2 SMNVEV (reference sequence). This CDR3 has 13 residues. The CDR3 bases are TGTGCCAGCACCCGGACGGGAACCTACGAGCAGTACTTC. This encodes CASTRTGTYEQYF.

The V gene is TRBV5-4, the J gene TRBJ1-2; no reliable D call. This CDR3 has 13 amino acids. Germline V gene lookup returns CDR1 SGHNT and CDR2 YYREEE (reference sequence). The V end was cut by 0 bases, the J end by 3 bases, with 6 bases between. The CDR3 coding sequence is TGTGCCAGCAGCTTGGAGAATCACTATGGCTACACCTTC. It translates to CASSLENHYGYTF.

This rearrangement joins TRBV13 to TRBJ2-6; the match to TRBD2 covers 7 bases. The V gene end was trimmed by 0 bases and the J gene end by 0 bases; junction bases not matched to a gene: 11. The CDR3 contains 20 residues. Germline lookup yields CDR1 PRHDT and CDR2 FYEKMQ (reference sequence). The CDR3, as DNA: TGTGCCAGCAGCTTAGGAAGGAGGAGCGGGATAGGCTCTGGGGCCAACGTCCTGACTTTC. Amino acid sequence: CASSLGRRSGIGSGANVLTF.

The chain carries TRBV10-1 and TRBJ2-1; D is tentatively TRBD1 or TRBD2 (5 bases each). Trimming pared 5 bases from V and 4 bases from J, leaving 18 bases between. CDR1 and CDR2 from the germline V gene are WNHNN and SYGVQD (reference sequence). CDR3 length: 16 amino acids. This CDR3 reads CASSPFGGEKYNEQFF. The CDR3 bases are TGCGCCAGCAGTCCTTTTGGGGGAGAAAAGTACAATGAGCAGTTCTTC.

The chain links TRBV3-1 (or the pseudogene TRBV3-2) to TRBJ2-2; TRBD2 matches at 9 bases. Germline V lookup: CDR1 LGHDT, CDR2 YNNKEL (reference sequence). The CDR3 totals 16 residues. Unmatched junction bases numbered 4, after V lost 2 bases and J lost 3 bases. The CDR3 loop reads CASSQFSGSDTGELFF. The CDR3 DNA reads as TGTGCCAGCAGCCAATTTAGCGGGAGTGACACCGGGGAGCTGTTTTTT.

CDR3 loop: CASSLAPGQVYQETQYF. CDR3 sequence (DNA): TGTGCCAGCAGCTTAGCACCGGGACAGGTGTACCAAGAGACCCAGTACTTC. The chain joins TRBV7-9 to TRBJ2-5, with 8 positions matching TRBD1. Losses at the gene ends were 0 bases for V and 0 bases for J; bases not matched to a gene: 6. The germline V gene encodes CDR1 SEHNR and CDR2 FQNEAQ (reference sequence). This CDR3 contains 17 residues.

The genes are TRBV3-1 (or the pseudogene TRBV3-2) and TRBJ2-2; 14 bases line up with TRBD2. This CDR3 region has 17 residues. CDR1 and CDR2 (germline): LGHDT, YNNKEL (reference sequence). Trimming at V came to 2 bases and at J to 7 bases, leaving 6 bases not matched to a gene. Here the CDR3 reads CASSQLTSGRAGGELFF. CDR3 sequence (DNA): TGTGCCAGCAGCCAATTGACTAGCGGGAGGGCAGGCGGGGAGCTGTTTTTT.

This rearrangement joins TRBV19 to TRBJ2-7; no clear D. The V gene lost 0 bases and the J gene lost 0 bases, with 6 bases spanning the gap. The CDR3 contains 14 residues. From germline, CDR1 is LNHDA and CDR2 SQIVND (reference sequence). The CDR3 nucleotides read TGTGCCAGTAGTATAGATCTTTACTCCTACGAGCAGTACTTC. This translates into CASSIDLYSYEQYF.

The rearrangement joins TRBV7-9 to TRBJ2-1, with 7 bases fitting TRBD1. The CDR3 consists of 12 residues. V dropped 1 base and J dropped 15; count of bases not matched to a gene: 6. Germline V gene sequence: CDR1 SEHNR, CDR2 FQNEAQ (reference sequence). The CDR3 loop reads CASSLGQGEGFF. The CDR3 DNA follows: TGTGCCAGCAGCTTAGGACAGGGCGAGGGGTTCTTC.

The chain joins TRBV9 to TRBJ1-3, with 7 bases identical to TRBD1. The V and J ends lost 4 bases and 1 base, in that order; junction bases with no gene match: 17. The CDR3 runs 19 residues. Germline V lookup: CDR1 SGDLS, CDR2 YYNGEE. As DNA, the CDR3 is TGTGCCAGCAGCAAGCGTGGCAAGGGGGGGACAGATTCTGGAAACACCATATATTTT. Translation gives CASSKRGKGGTDSGNTIYF.

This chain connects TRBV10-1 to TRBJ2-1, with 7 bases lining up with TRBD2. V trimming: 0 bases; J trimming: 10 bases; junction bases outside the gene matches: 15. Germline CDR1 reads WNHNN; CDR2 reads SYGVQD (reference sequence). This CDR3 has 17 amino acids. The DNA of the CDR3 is TGCGCCAGCAGTGAGTCTGGACTAGTCCCCGTCGCGAGCGAGCAGTTCTTC. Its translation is CASSESGLVPVASEQFF.

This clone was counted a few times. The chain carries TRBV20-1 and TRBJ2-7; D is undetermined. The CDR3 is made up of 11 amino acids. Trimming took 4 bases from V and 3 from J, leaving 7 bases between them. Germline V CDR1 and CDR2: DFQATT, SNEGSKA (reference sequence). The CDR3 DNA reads TGCAGTGCTAAATTGAACTACGAGCAGTACTTC. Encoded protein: CSAKLNYEQYF.

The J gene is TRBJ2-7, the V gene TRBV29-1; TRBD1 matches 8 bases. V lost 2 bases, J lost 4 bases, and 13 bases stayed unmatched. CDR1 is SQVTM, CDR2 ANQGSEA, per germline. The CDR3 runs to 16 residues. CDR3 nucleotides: TGCAGCGTTGAAAGCCCCGGACAGGGTAAGGTTTACGAGCAGTACTTC. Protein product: CSVESPGQGKVYEQYF.

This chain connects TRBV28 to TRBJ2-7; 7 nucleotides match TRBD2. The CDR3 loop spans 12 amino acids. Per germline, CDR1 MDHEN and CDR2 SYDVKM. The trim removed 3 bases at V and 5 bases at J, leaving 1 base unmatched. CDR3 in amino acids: CASSFGGDEQYF. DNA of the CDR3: TGTGCCAGCAGTTTTGGGGGGGACGAGCAGTACTTC.

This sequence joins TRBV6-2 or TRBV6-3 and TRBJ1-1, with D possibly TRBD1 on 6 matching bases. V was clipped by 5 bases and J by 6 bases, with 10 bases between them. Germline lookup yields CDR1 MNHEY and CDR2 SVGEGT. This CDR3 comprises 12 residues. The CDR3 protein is CASSLRGAEAFF. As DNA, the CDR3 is TGTGCCAGCAGTCTCAGGGGTGCTGAAGCTTTCTTT.

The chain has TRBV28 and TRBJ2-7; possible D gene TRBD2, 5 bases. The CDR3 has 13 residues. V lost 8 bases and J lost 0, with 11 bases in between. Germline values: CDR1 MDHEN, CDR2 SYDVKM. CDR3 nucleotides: TGTGCCAGCGGTGGCCGGGGCTCCTACGAGCAGTACTTC. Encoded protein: CASGGRGSYEQYF. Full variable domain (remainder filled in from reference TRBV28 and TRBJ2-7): DVKVTQSSRYLVKRTGEKVFLECVQDMDHENMFWYRQDPGLGLRLIYFSYDVKMKEKGDIPEGYSVSREKKERFSLILESASTNQTSMYLCASGGRGSYEQYFGPGTRLTVT.

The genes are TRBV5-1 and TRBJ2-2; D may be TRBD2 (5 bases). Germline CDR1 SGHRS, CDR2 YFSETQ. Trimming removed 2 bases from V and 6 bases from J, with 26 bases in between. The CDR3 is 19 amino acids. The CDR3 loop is CASSFARALAKPNPGELFF. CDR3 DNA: TGCGCCAGCAGCTTTGCGCGGGCCTTAGCAAAGCCAAACCCCGGGGAGCTGTTTTTT.

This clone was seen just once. This chain's CDR3 is CSASFGQGANQPQHF. CDR3 DNA: TGCAGTGCTAGTTTTGGGCAGGGGGCCAATCAGCCCCAGCATTTT. This rearrangement joins TRBV20-1 to TRBJ1-5; 8 positions match TRBD1. This CDR3 comprises 15 residues. V shed 3 bases, J shed 3 bases, and the junction held 7 bases outside the gene matches. The germline CDR1 and CDR2 sequences are DFQATT and SNEGSKA (reference sequence).

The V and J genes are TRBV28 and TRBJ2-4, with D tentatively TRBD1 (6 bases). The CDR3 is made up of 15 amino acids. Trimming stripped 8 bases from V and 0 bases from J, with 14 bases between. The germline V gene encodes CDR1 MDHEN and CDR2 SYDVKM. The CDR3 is CASGEAGEAKNIQYF. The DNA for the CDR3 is TGTGCCAGCGGGGAAGCAGGGGAAGCCAAAAACATTCAGTACTTC. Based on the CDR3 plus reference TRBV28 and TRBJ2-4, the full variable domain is DVKVTQSSRYLVKRTGEKVFLECVQDMDHENMFWYRQDPGLGLRLIYFSYDVKMKEKGDIPEGYSVSREKKERFSLILESASTNQTSMYLCASGEAGEAKNIQYFGAGTRLSVL.